A single T cell receptor beta chain is shown here with its context. V lost 0 bases and J 0 bases, leaving 9 bases between the germline ends. The germline V gene encodes CDR1 SGHRS and CDR2 YFSETQ. The CDR3 has 16 residues. The entry originates in a study of shared clonotypes between healthy human individuals. Template amounts of roughly 280 ng DNA, approximately 30,000 T cell genomes, were employed in unsorted PBMC replicate PCRs. Libraries were prepared by immunoSEQ multiplex PCR; TCRdb keeps only in-frame clonotypes and omits some of them. The sample consists of some 530,000 clones, over 70% of them appearing once.

The origin of this receptor is a woman aged 40 to 50 in good health. Some clones in this sample may be carry-over from other donors' samples. The sample consisted of PBMCs. The V call is TRBV5-1, the J call TRBJ2-2; D is unresolved. The CDR3 loop is CASSLVPGPNTGELFF. The CDR3 DNA sequence: TGCGCCAGCAGCTTGGTTCCAGGCCCGAACACCGGGGAGCTGTTTTTT.